This record covers a single T cell receptor (beta chain). What it binds is unknown. Clones were sequenced by immunoSEQ multiplex PCR, and TCRdb holds only the in-frame ones, with some missing. This sample has 45,000 to 60,000 clones, with about 80% found just once. These data come from a study of T cell responses to AZD1222 COVID-19 vaccine. General study points: Spike-specific TCR breadth and depth rose after two AZD1222 doses. Only a handful of AZD1222 recipients, roughly 6 in all, had baseline seropositivity. Spike was spanned by vaccine-associated CD4 TCRs, with dominance at 160-218 and 743-854.

The clonotype comes from an adult in good health. The sequencing used peripheral blood, collected on day 0 of AZD1222 vaccination.

Here the CDR3 reads CASSFDRAQPQHF. CDR3 in DNA: TGCGCCAGCAGTTTCGACAGGGCTCAGCCCCAGCATTTT. The chain joins TRBV10-1 to TRBJ1-5; 7 bases line up with TRBD1. CDR3 length: 13 amino acids. V trimming: 5 bases; J trimming: 6 bases; junction bases outside the gene matches: 4. CDR1 WNHNN and CDR2 SYGVQD come from the germline V gene (reference sequence).